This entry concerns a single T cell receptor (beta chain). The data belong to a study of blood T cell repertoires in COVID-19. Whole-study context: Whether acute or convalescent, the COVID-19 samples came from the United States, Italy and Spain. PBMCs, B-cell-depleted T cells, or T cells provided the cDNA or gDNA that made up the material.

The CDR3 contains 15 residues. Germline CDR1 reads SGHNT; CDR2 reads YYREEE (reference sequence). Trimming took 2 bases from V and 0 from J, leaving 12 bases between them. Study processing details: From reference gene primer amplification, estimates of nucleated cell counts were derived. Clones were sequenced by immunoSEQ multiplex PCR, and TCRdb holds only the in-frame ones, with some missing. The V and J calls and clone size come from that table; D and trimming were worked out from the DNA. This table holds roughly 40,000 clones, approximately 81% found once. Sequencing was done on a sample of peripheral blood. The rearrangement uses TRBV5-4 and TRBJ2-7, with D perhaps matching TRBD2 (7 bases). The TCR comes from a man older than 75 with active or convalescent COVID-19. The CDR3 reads CASSLGGGSSYEQYF. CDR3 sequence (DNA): TGTGCCAGCAGCTTAGGGGGGGGGAGCTCCTACGAGCAGTACTTC.